The sequence of this T cell receptor beta chain was determined in a study of T-cell reconstitution after alpha-beta-depleted transplantation in children. Trimming shortened V by 3 bases and J by 4 bases, and 15 bases separated the two germline ends. The CDR3 is made up of 16 amino acids. Looked up from germline, CDR1 is SGHVS and CDR2 is FNYEAQ. For TCRbeta, the library was prepared with unique molecular identifiers. TCRdb itself ran the PCR reads through MiXCR, one entry per CDR3 protein. The sample has some 640,000 distinct CDR3 sequences, roughly 17% seen once. In this sample, this clonotype turned up many times.

The source is a human donor who donated a stem cell graft to a child with acute myeloid leukemia. The V and J genes are TRBV7-6 and TRBJ2-2; unclear D gene. This sample comprised PBMCs from the stem cell graft donor, obtained from the stem cell graft. The chain's CDR3 is CASSLDLVTATGELFF. DNA for the CDR3: TGTGCCAGCAGCTTGGATTTGGTCACGGCCACCGGGGAGCTGTTTTTT.